The source of this T cell receptor beta chain is a study of T cell repertoires in cytomegalovirus infection. In the study overall: Signatures in public TCR beta sequences pointed to both CMV infection and matching HLA type.

The CDR3 extends over 14 amino acids. Between the trimmed V and J ends, which lost 3 bases and 1 base, there was a span of 9 bases. Germline V gene sequence: CDR1 MNHEY, CDR2 SMNVEV (reference sequence). Worth noting for this clonotype: Antigen specificity is unknown.

Study-wide findings and caveats: Frequencies of public TCR beta families were cumulated, and this identified carriers of CMV plus the relevant HLA. HLA-C-restricted CMV-specific TCR beta clonotypes prevailed in the ex vivo response.

TCRdb reanalysed the reads using MiXCR and keeps one entry per CDR3 protein. The sample records roughly 630,000 distinct CDR3 sequences, 20% to 25% being singletons. The chain is built from TRBV27 and TRBJ1-1; maybe TRBD1 (6 bases). The origin of this receptor is a human donor in good health (CMV status not recorded). Some clones in this sample may be carry-over from other donors' samples. The specimen sequenced was CD8+ T cells from PBMCs. This CDR3 reads CASSFGTTNTEAFF. CDR3 coding DNA: TGTGCCAGCAGTTTCGGGACAACGAACACTGAAGCTTTCTTT.